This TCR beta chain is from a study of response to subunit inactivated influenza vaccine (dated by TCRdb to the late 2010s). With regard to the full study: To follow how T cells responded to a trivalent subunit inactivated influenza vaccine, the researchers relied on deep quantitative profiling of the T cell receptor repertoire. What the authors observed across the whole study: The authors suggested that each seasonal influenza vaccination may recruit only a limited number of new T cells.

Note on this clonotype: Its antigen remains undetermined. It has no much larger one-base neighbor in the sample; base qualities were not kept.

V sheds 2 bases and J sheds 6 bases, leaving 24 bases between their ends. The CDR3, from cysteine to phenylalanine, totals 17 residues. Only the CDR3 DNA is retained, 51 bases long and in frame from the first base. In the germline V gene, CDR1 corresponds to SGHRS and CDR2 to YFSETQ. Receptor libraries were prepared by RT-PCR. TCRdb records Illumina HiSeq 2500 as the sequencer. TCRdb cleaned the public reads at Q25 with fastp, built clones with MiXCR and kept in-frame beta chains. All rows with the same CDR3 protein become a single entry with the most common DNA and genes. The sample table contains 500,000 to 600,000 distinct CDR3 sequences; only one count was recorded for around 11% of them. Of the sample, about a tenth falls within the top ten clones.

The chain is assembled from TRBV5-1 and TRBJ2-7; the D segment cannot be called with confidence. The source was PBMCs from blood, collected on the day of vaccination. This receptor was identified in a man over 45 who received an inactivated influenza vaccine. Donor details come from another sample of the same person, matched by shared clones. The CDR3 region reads CASSFKNWTGITCEQYF. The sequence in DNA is TGCGCCAGCAGCTTCAAAAACTGGACCGGCATAACCTGCGAGCAGTACTTC.